This T cell receptor (beta chain) was sequenced in a study of human T cells and chemical hapten exposure (dated by TCRdb to the early 2020s). For context, the study as a whole: For sensitization, 2% DPC in acetone was applied to a roughly 2 cm by roughly 2 cm area of upper inner arm skin. Patients additionally received weekly therapeutic DPC doses to the scalp throughout the approximately 22-week study period. Patch testing was done on the upper back using Finn chambers containing 0.01% DPC, and results were scored after 6 days according to International Contact Dermatitis Research Group standards. Blood samples were taken from patients before sensitization (week 0) and at 2, 6 and about 24 weeks after DPC sensitization. Libraries were pooled for sequencing, and per-sample TCR yields varied mainly because of small differences in library volumes within the pool. The mostly female patient cohort included alopecia areata with under or over 50% scalp involvement, alopecia totalis and alopecia universalis. The study tracked peripheral blood TCR repertoire changes in vivo during primary and secondary sensitization to the hapten diphenylcyclopropenone (DPC) in alopecia patients. Blood for TCR sequencing was provided by twenty-nine alopecia patients at one to four time points (pre-sensitization, 2, 6 and 24 weeks). Findings and caveats that apply to the study as a whole: After repeated subsampling, the strength of the expansion versus patch-test correlation and the threshold at which it became significant changed. Because every patient had alopecia, a presumed autoimmune disease, the patients' immune response might differ from that of healthy individuals. Significantly more large CDR3 similarity clusters were formed by expanded TCRs than by pre-sensitization or healthy control sets, consistent with antigen-driven responses. No change with DPC sensitization was found in the number of TCRs above 1 in 1000 frequency, and no evidence of global repertoire structure alterations was found. Patch test score was positively correlated with the number of PT1 expanded TCRs, with significance at thresholds 8, 16 and 32 but not at 4.

This clonotype appeared many times. Its antigen is still unknown. No per-base quality is available; no much larger clone lies one base away. CDR1 and CDR2 are drawn from the germline V gene: SGHRS, YFSETQ. Its CDR3 holds 13 amino acids, cysteine through phenylalanine. Only CDR3 DNA remains: 39 bases, in frame from the first base. Trimming costs V 2 bases and J 6 bases, and their ends lie 9 bases apart. Libraries were made using RACE. Instrument on record: NextSeq 500. During library preparation, unique molecular identifiers were attached to individual cDNA molecules so that TCRs could be counted quantitatively and reproducibly. For every blood RNA sample, sequencing covered both the TCR alpha and TCR beta chains. Under the source paper's analysis protocol: A median of approximately 96,000 TCRs per sample was observed, with a range of roughly 20,000 to 750,000. The Decombinator software suite was used to annotate the V, J and CDR3 of the TCR reads. To make PS versus PT1 abundance plots, every sample was subsampled to the same number of TCRs (28,000). Expanded TCRs were defined as absent before sensitization and observed at least eight times at the 2-week time point. The public reads were quality trimmed at Q25 with fastp and then assembled into clones with MiXCR by TCRdb, keeping productive beta chains. One record per CDR3 amino acid sequence lists the most common genes and DNA. The V and J calls reflect TCRdb's pipeline rather than the authors' work. The sample table lists 340,000 or so distinct CDR3 sequences, under 9% of them with a count of one. The leading ten clones occupy 7% to 10% of the sample.

This specimen's time point label, per the study, means: patch test 1, 2 weeks after DPC sensitization. Read against the paper, the sample's treatment or condition label means: therapeutic diphenylcyclopropenone sensitization with weekly scalp DPC. At each patch-test visit, blood was drawn before the patch test was applied. Patients were considered eligible if aged 18 to 70, diagnosed with alopecia and deemed suitable for DPC therapy, and patients were excluded if pregnant. Total RNA was extracted from unfractionated whole blood that had been collected in Tempus Blood RNA tubes. Specimen: whole blood, collected in connection with sensitization to the hapten diphenylcyclopropenone (DPC). This chain joins TRBV5-1 to TRBJ2-4, with the D assignment possibly TRBD1 or TRBD2, given 5 matching bases for each. This TCR derives from a woman between 18 and 30 years old with alopecia areata. Some clones in this sample may be carry-over from other donors' samples. The CDR3 loop reads CASSFRDGNIQYF. At the DNA level, the sequence is TGCGCCAGCAGCTTCAGGGACGGAAACATTCAGTACTTC.